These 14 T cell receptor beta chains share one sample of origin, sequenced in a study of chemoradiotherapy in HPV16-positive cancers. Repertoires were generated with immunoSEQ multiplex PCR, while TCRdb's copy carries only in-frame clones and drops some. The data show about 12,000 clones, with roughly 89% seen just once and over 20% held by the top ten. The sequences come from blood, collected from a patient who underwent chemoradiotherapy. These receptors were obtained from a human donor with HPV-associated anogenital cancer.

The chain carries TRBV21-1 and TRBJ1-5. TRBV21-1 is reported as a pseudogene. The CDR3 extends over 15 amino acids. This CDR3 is CASSDLTPFNQPQHF. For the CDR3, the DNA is TGTGCCAGCAGCGACTTGACCCCTTTCAATCAGCCCCAGCATTTT.

CDR3 loop: CASRGPRGPRGELFF. CDR3 nucleotides: TGTGCCAGCAGGGGCCCGCGGGGACCTAGGGGGGAGCTGTTTTTT. The chain links TRBV28 to TRBJ2-2, with D maybe TRBD2 (6 bases). The CDR3 is 15 residues long. V was shortened by 6 bases and J by 8 bases, with 19 bases between the two germline ends. Germline V gives CDR1 MDHEN, CDR2 SYDVKM.

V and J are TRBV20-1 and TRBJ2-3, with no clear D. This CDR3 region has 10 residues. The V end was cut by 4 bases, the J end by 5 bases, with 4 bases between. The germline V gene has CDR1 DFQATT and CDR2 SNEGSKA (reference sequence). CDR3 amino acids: CSAMGDTQYF. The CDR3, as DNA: TGCAGTGCTATGGGAGATACGCAGTATTTT.

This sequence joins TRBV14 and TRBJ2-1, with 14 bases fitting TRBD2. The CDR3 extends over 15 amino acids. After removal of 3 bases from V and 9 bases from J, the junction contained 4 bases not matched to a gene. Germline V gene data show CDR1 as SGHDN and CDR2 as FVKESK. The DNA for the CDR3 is TGTGCCAGCAGCCAGGGACTAGCGGGGGTAGGTGAGCAGTTCTTC. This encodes CASSQGLAGVGEQFF. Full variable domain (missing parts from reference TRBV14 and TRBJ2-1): EAGVTQFPSHSVIEKGQTVTLRCDPISGHDNLYWYRRVMGKEIKFLLHFVKESKQDESGMPNNRFLAERTGGTYSTLKVQPAELEDSGVYFCASSQGLAGVGEQFFGPGTRLTVL.

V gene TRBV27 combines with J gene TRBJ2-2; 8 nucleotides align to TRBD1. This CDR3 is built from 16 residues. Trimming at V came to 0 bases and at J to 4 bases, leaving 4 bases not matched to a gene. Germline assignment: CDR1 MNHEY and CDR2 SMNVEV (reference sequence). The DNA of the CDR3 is TGTGCCAGCAGTTTATCGCAGGGGGCGAGCACCGGGGAGCTGTTTTTT. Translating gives CASSLSQGASTGELFF.

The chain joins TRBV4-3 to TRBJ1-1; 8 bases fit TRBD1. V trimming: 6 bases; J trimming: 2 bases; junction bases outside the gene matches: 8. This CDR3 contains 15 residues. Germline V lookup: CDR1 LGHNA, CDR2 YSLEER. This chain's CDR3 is CASRMDRVLNTEAFF. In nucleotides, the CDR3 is TGCGCCAGCAGAATGGACAGGGTCCTAAACACTGAAGCTTTCTTT.

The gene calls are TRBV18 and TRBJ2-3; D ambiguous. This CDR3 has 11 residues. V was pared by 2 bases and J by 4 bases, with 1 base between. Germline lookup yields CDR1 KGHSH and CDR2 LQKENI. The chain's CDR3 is CASSPADTQYF. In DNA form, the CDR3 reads TGTGCCAGCTCACCAGCAGATACGCAGTATTTT.

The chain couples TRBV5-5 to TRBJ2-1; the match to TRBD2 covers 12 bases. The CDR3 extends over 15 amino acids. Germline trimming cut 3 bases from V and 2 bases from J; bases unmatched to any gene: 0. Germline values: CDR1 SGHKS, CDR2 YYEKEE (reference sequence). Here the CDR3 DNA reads TGTGCCAGCAGCTGGACTAGCGGGGCCTACAATGAGCAGTTCTTC. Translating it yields CASSWTSGAYNEQFF. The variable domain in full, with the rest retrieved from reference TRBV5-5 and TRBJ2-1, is DAGVTQSPTHLIKTRGQQVTLRCSPISGHKSVSWYQQVLGQGPQFIFQYYEKEERGRGNFPDRFSARQFPNYSSELNVNALLLGDSALYLCASSWTSGAYNEQFFGPGTRLTVL.

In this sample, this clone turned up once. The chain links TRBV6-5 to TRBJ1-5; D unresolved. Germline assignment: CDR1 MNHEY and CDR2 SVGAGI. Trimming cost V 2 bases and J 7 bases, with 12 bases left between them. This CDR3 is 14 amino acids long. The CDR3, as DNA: TGTGCCAGCAGTTACAGCCGGGGTTTCCAGCCCCAGCATTTT. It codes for CASSYSRGFQPQHF.

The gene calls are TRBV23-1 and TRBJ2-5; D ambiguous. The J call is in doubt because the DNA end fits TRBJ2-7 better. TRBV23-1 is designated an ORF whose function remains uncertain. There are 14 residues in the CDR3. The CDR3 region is CASKKAHRRNEQYF. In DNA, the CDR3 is TGCGCCAGCAAAAAAGCGCACCGAAGGAACGAGCAGTACTTC.

CDR3 nucleotide sequence: TGCGCCAGCAGCCAAGAAGGGGGGCCTCCAGGGCTATCTAACTATGGCTACACCTTC. Translation gives CASSQEGGPPGLSNYGYTF. The chain links TRBV4-3 to TRBJ1-2, with D perhaps TRBD1 (6 bases). Germline V gene lookup returns CDR1 LGHNA and CDR2 YSLEER. V was shortened by 0 bases and J by 0 bases, with 20 bases between the two germline ends. CDR3 length: 19 residues.

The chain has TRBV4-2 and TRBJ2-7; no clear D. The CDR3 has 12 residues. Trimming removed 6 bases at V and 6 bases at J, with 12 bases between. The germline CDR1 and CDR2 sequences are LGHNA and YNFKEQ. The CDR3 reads CASRRNSAEQYF. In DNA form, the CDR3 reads TGTGCCAGCAGACGAAACTCCGCCGAGCAGTACTTC.

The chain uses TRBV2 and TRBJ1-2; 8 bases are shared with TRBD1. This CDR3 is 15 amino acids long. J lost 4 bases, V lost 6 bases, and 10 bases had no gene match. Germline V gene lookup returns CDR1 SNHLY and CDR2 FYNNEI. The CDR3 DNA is TGTGCCAGCAGACGAGAAAAGGGACAGGCCTATGGCTACACCTTC. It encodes CASRREKGQAYGYTF.

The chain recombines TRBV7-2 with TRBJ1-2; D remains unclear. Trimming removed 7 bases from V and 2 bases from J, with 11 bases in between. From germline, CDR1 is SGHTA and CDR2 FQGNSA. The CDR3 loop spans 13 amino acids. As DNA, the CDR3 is TGTGCCAGCAAGACGGGTGAAAACTATGGCTACACCTTC. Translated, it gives CASKTGENYGYTF. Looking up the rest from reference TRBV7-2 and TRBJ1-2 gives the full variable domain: GAGVSQSPSNKVTEKGKDVELRCDPISGHTALYWYRQSLGQGLEFLIYFQGNSAPDKSGLPSDRFSAERTGGSVSTLTIQRTQQEDSAVYLCASKTGENYGYTFGSGTRLTVV.